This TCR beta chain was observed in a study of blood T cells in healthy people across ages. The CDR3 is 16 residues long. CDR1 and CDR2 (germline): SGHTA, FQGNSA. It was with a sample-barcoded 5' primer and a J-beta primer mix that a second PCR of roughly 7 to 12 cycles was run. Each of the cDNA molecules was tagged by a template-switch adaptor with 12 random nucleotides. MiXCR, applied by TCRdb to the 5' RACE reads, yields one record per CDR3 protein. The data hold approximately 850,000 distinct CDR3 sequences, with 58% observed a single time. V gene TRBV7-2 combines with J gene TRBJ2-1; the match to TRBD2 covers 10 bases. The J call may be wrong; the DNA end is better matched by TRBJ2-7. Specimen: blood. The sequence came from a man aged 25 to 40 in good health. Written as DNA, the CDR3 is TGTGCCAGCAGTCGTAGCGGGGGGAGCTCCTACAATGAGCAGTACTTC. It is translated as CASSRSGGSSYNEQYF.